This T cell receptor (beta chain) was documented in a study of CD8 T cells in ankylosing spondylitis (dated by TCRdb to about 2017). Background on the whole study: The study set out to find disease-linked TCR variants by profiling T cell receptor beta repertoires in ankylosing spondylitis patients and healthy donors. The full study cohort was made up of about two dozen ankylosing spondylitis patients and 108 healthy donors. Samples of peripheral blood were taken, and for ankylosing spondylitis patients, synovial fluid was collected as well.

This clonotype was seen many times. The specificity of this receptor is unknown. Base quality data are lacking; no much larger clone is found one base away. Paper-wide results and their limitations: Blood from ankylosing spondylitis patients appeared to be characterized by a TCR beta motif composed of under ten highly homologous amino acid variants. The disease-linked clones showed a CD8+ phenotype and occurred at relatively low frequencies in peripheral blood. The disease-linked clones were reported as significantly enriched in matched synovial fluid samples from ankylosing spondylitis patients. Some motif variants had previously been reported in the synovial fluid and blood of reactive arthritis patients, which suggests shared mechanisms of disease initiation.

Sequencing instrument: Illumina HiSeq 2500. Quantitative 5'-RACE with molecular barcodes was used to prepare TCR beta libraries. The source study handled its data this way. A new computational method based on a probabilistic model of VDJ rearrangement was used to identify disease-linked TCR variants. TCRdb cleaned the public reads at Q25 with fastp, built clones with MiXCR and kept in-frame beta chains. For every CDR3 protein sequence, its rows merge into one entry that carries the most common genes and DNA. The V and J calls follow TCRdb's processing rather than the paper's. The sample records 450,000 to 550,000 distinct CDR3 sequences, about 5.2% of which are singletons. Jointly, the top ten make up around 3.5% of the sample. The clonotype comes from a male donor with ankylosing spondylitis. Sequenced input: blood, either unsorted or a sorted T cell fraction (not recorded which).

The CDR3 region has the sequence CASSWSRNYGYTF. The DNA is TGTGCCAGCAGCTGGTCGAGAAACTATGGCTACACCTTC. The sequence joins TRBV6-5 to TRBJ1-2, with no confidently assigned D gene. V is clipped by 6 bases and J by 2 bases, and the sequence between their germline boundaries is 10 bases long. CDR1 and CDR2 are drawn from the germline V gene: MNHEY, SVGAGI. Inclusive of the bounding cysteine and phenylalanine, the CDR3 is 13 residues long. Only the CDR3 portion is preserved as DNA: 39 bases, with reading frame beginning at the first base.